This T cell receptor beta chain was captured by sequencing in a study of cytomegalovirus exposure and HLA in healthy donors (dated by TCRdb to the late 2010s). Concerning the study at large: In an earlier analysis of approximately 500 of the donors, under 300 Gb of sequence data and some 100 million unique TCR beta sequences from about 190 million T cells were reported. To decide whether each TCR beta V gene segment behaved as functional or pseudogenic, an earlier analysis of 587 of the donors relied on high-throughput TCR beta sequencing. Along with the roughly 610-subject first cohort, a separate validation cohort of over a hundred different subjects was used. Genome-wide SNP genotypes for about three fifths of the 666 donors were used in a later genetic analysis, which treated that subset as a discovery cohort. The number of donors typed differed by locus, with 629-630 for A, B, C, DRB1 and DQB1, around 500 for DQA1, about 610 for DPA1, and 450 to 480 for DPB1. Several DR-DQ haplotypes were handled as single units for association and clustering because linkage in the cohort was strong. The study aimed to test whether signatures of past pathogen exposure could be identified by cataloging public T cell receptors. Donor age, sex, ethnicity and CMV serostatus were compiled together with the repertoire data. All discovery cohort repertoires had been generated using a single sequencing platform. Rather than drawing on any new phenotypic data, the later analysis identified candidate immune exposures from TCR beta sequences and the way those sequences occurred across donors. Around 320 gigabases of sequencing data and tens of millions of unique TCR sequences were included in an early release covering around 600 HLA-typed donors. To predict cytomegalovirus infection status, the study combined high-throughput TCR immunosequencing, statistical association of individual TCRs with disease status, and machine learning. A later analysis re-examined previously published TCR beta repertoires from more than 550 donors and added high-resolution HLA genotyping to investigate patterns of TCR occurrence. The genetic ancestry cluster associated with self-reported Caucasian donors included about four fifths of the 398 genotyped donors. On average, approximately 250,000 unique TCR beta nucleotide sequences were sequenced per donor among 398 genotyped donors of the cohort, with about 17% of those sequences being non-productive. The study profiled the T cell repertoires of hundreds of subjects by immunosequencing and related them to cytomegalovirus serostatus. HLA typing included class I and class II loci at four-digit resolution. Here is what the overall study found, with its caveats: A further reported finding was that TCR beta sequences accurately predicted the HLA-A and HLA-B alleles for most subjects in the first cohort. In a later analysis, TCR association rates were found to vary across HLA loci, with the most associated TCRs seen for DRB1 alleles and the fewest for HLA-C alleles. Because counts were too low, approximately 15 rarely observed V segments, including chromosome 9 orphons, were excluded from the earlier analysis of under 650 of the donors. Compared with equally common non-associated chains, HLA-associated TCR beta chains in a later analysis were more clonally expanded and had lower generation probabilities. A later analysis found that most CMV-associated TCR beta chains appeared HLA-restricted, with HLA associations seemingly driven largely by CMV exposure. The 87-base-pair reads could not distinguish some IMGT-functional V segments, including TRBV6-2 and TRBV6-3, so those segments were excluded. In a later genetic analysis, fewer N-insertions in productive TCRs were reported among donors in an Asian-associated ancestry cluster than the roughly 640-donor mean. The authors suggested that the approach could potentially be generalized to other disease states and immunological phenotypes. Immune exposure information for the cohort was limited to CMV serostatus. In this cohort, only TCR beta chains were sequenced, and detectable features were limited by the absence of alpha or paired-chain data. Presence/absence analyses assumed roughly uniform sequencing depth across donors, an assumption that may not hold. In a later genetic analysis, a missense DCLRE1C variant was associated with V-gene and J-gene trimming of TCR beta chains, and the association was replicated in an independent cohort. According to a later analysis, parvovirus B19, influenza, CMV and Epstein-Barr virus appeared linked to several top co-occurrence clusters. Because HLA typing was unavailable for some donors at each locus, only the typed subset was used in association tests. The sequencing pipeline was judged likely to have produced a cluster of highly shared sequence variants as a technical artifact. Assigning TCR associations to individual alleles was difficult when HLA alleles, especially DR and DQ, strongly co-occurred. Linkage disequilibrium might explain the correlated functional status among segregating V segments, but an unknown experimental factor could not be ruled out. The study gave a list of some 150 TCR beta chains associated with cytomegalovirus. In vitro tests confirmed that three of the cytomegalovirus-associated TCR beta chains recognize cytomegalovirus antigens. Specific HLA alleles were associated with around 18,000 TCR beta sequences at a false discovery rate of 0.05 in a later analysis. Across donors, most TCR sequences were observed very rarely, whereas some public TCRs were present in many individuals. The classifier was reported to diagnose cytomegalovirus status with high specificity and sensitivity in both the original and validation cohorts. An earlier analysis of around 540 of the donors showed that most TCR beta V segments appeared in productive rearrangements either about 87% or about 30% of the time, which broadly matched IMGT annotations.

Libraries came from the immunoSEQ multiplex PCR assay. For the multiplex PCR, a mixture combining 60 forward primers for TCR Vbeta segments and 13 reverse primers for TCR Jbeta segments was used. The CDR3 region of rearranged TCR beta genes was amplified from genomic DNA with a multiplex PCR assay. On the Illumina HiSeq System, the amplified TCR beta libraries were sequenced as 87-base-pair reads. Per the original workflow: A later analysis tallied roughly 78 million unique TCR beta chains across the 666 repertoires, and some 10 million of those chains were shared by two or more donors. A nearest-neighbor algorithm error-corrected the raw reads and collapsed the reads into unique sequences, merging closely related sequences to remove PCR and sequencing errors. To assign V, D and J gene segments, CDR3 sequences were aligned to IMGT reference sequences. For a sequence to be retained, a match of at least six nucleotides to both a V gene segment and a J gene segment was required. Rearrangements were classified as productive when the CDR3 lacked stop codons and remained in frame with V and J, and all other rearrangements were classified as non-productive. CDR3 was defined by IMGT convention, running from the second conserved V-encoded cysteine to the conserved J-encoded phenylalanine. Sequences without an unambiguous match to a single V gene segment were excluded from the earlier analysis of 450 to 750 of the donors. In an earlier analysis of approximately 500 of the donors, a V segment was called functional when productive rearrangements were above 56.7%, and segregating when the standard deviation between donors exceeded 5%. A statistical classification framework was developed to diagnose cytomegalovirus status using the catalog of TCR beta chain sequences. In a later analysis, V and J genes were assigned by comparing TCR nucleotide sequences against IMGT/GENE-DB human TR gene sequences. In a later analysis, CDR3 sequences and most-parsimonious VDJ recombination scenarios were assigned using the TCRdist pipeline. In a later analysis, each TCR beta chain was defined by its CDR3 amino acid sequence together with its V-gene family, and reads lacking a unique V-gene family were excluded. In a later analysis, approximately 640 highly shared, low-generation-probability nucleotide sequences were removed to address suspected cross-contamination and a sequencing artifact. In a later analysis, a clonal expansion index was calculated for each public chain from normalized within-repertoire ranks of inferred template counts. Generation probabilities in a later analysis came from a VDJ recombination model fitted to out-of-frame rearrangements, and those results were checked against IGoR. In a later analysis, hypergeometric tests were used to score TCR-TCR, TCR-HLA and TCR-CMV co-occurrence, with a repertoire-size bias correction applied to TCR pairs. False discovery rates were estimated in a later analysis by permuting HLA or CMV assignments 20 times. In a later analysis, co-occurring TCRs were grouped using DBSCAN, and TCRdist sequence similarity was added for clustering within HLA-allele-positive subsets. For co-occurrence clustering, repertoires with fewer than 30,000 or more than 120,000 public chains were excluded, along with four to six repertoires with anomalous nucleotide sharing. The immuneACCESS repertoire file appears here via TCRdb, limited to in-frame rearrangements. These files lack a portion of the clones; in checked studies, under half of the deficit traces to unresolved V genes, and the cause of the others is not known. V, J and clone size are taken as reported in that table, and D and trimming were inferred from the DNA itself. This sample holds 150,000 to 200,000 clones; around 80% were observed only once. The top ten clones comprise approximately 2.1% of the sample.

About this clone: It has no known antigen specificity. Per-base quality was not reported, and no clone a single base away is much larger than it.

The CDR3 has 15 amino acids, counting the end cysteine and phenylalanine. The entry retains the CDR3 DNA only, 45 bases that are in frame from base 1. Compared with germline, V lacks 3 bases and J lacks 4 bases; bases without a gene match: 7. CDR1 is given as MGHDK and CDR2 as SYGVNS, both from the germline V gene. The cohort was made up of 500 to 850 healthy bone marrow donors. Cohort members were all nominally healthy when sampled, although unrecorded immune exposures were likely present. The donor tested CMV seronegative and was one of the 352 seronegative cohort members. Every donor gave a peripheral blood sample, and the peripheral blood mononuclear cells from that sample were used for TCR beta sequencing. The Qiagen DNeasy Blood Extraction Kit was used to extract genomic DNA from the blood cell samples.

This chain joins TRBV25-1 to TRBJ1-2, with 8 middle bases fitting TRBD1. What was sequenced was PBMCs. This TCR was sampled from a woman aged 45-59 years in good health and CMV-seronegative. The CDR3 region: CASSDSRGPGYGYTF. In nucleotides, the sequence is TGTGCCAGCAGTGACTCCAGGGGGCCCGGCTATGGCTACACCTTC.